A selection of T cell receptor beta chains follows, all from one sample in a study of blood T cell repertoires in COVID-19. Method: immunoSEQ multiplex PCR; TCRdb's copy keeps in-frame clones and lacks some. The sample lists approximately 400,000 clones, roughly 80% seen once, with 0.85% to 1.2% in the top ten. Sequencing input: peripheral blood. The origin of the receptors is a human donor with acute or convalescent COVID-19. The donor label of this sample is uncertain. Both conserved end residues are part of each CDR3. The D gene is left open where the match is weak. Size is omitted from some rows. Given values are once, few, many or a class for expanded clones.

j_call d_call clone_size v_call cdr3_nt cdr3_aa
TRBJ1-3 . . TRBV18 TGTGCCAGCTCACCAGCGGTAGGTGGAAACACCATATATTTT CASSPAVGGNTIYF
TRBJ2-7 TRBD1 . TRBV6-5 TGTGCCAGCATCCTGGGACAGGGAAAACTCTATGAGCAGTACTTC CASILGQGKLYEQYF
TRBJ1-5 TRBD1 . TRBV30 TGTGCCTGGAGAGGACAGGGGGAAAATCAGCCCCAGCATTTT CAWRGQGENQPQHF
TRBJ1-1 . . TRBV18 TGTGCCAGCTCACCCCAGGACAGACGTGAAGCTTTCTTT CASSPQDRREAFF
TRBJ1-5 . few TRBV29-1 TGCAGCGTTAAAGAAGGAGGCCAGTTAAATCAGCCCCAGCATTTT CSVKEGGQLNQPQHF
TRBJ2-1 TRBD2 . TRBV2 TGTGCCAGCAGTGCGTATAGCGGGGGGGCATTTGAGCAGTTCTTC CASSAYSGGAFEQFF
TRBJ1-6 TRBD1 . TRBV7-8 TGTGCCAGCACCCAGCGGTCGCGGGGACAGGGTTTTTCACCCCTCCACTTT CASTQRSRGQGFSPLHF
TRBJ2-1 TRBD1 once TRBV5-1 TGCGCCAGCAGCCGGGACAGGGTAGAAACCAATGAGCAGTTCTTC CASSRDRVETNEQFF
TRBJ1-6 . few TRBV6-5 TGTGCCAGCAGTTACACCCGCCCAGATAATTCACCCCTCCACTTT CASSYTRPDNSPLHF
TRBJ2-1 TRBD2 . TRBV5-1 TGCGCCAGCAGCGGGGGACTAGCACGGAGCTCCTACAATGAGCAGTTCTTC CASSGGLARSSYNEQFF
TRBJ2-7 TRBD2 . TRBV6-5 TGTGCCAGCAGCTTTAATGGACTAGCGGGCTACGAGCAGTACTTC CASSFNGLAGYEQYF
TRBJ2-1 TRBD2 . TRBV5-1 TGCGCCAGCAGCTCGCGACTAGCGGGAGGTTCTTACAATGAGCAGTTCTTC CASSSRLAGGSYNEQFF
TRBJ2-7 . . TRBV20-1 TGCAGTGCTAGTAAGGGACTGTTGATCTACGAGCAGTACTTC CSASKGLLIYEQYF
TRBJ1-5 . . TRBV5-5 TGTGCCAGCAGCTTGGGGGACTATCAGCCCCAGCATTTT CASSLGDYQPQHF
TRBJ1-6 . . TRBV5-1 TGCGCCAGCAGCTTGGCGGGAGCCACAAATTCACCCCTCCACTTT CASSLAGATNSPLHF
TRBJ2-3 . . TRBV5-1 TGCGCCAGCAGCTTGCCCCCAGGACAGCAAGATACGCAGTATTTT CASSLPPGQQDTQYF
TRBJ1-2 . . TRBV6-5 TGTGCCAGCACCAAGAGGTCCTCTTACAACTATGGCTACACCTTC CASTKRSSYNYGYTF
TRBJ1-4 TRBD1 . TRBV19 TGTGCCAGTAGCGCCTCGGGGACAGGGGATGAAAAACTGTTTTTT CASSASGTGDEKLFF
TRBJ2-1 . . TRBV2 TGTGCCAGCCTCCTAGACGACTACAATGAGCAGTTCTTC CASLLDDYNEQFF
TRBJ1-1 TRBD1 . TRBV5-1 TGCGCCAGCAGCACCACAGGGGGCAGGACTGAAGCTTTCTTT CASSTTGGRTEAFF
TRBJ2-5 TRBD1 . TRBV19 TGTGCCAGTAGTCCCGGGACAGGGATTCTCCAAGAGACCCAGTACTTC CASSPGTGILQETQYF
TRBJ2-5 TRBD2 . TRBV4-1 TGCGCCAGCAGCCATCCCCCACTAGCGGGGGGCCTCCAAGAGACCCAGTACTTC CASSHPPLAGGLQETQYF
TRBJ2-1 . . TRBV6-1 TGTGCCAGCAGTGATTCCCCCGACACTTACAATGAGCAGTTCTTC CASSDSPDTYNEQFF
TRBJ1-3 . . TRBV2 TGTGCCAGCTCACCGAGTGCCGGAAACACCATATATTTT CASSPSAGNTIYF
TRBJ2-7 . . TRBV6-6 TGTGCCAGCACCCACGGGTCGGGGAAAACCTACGAGCAGTACTTC CASTHGSGKTYEQYF
TRBJ2-3 TRBD1 once TRBV15 TGTGCCACCCGTCCGGGACAGGGGACCGGCACAGATACGCAGTATTTT CATRPGQGTGTDTQYF